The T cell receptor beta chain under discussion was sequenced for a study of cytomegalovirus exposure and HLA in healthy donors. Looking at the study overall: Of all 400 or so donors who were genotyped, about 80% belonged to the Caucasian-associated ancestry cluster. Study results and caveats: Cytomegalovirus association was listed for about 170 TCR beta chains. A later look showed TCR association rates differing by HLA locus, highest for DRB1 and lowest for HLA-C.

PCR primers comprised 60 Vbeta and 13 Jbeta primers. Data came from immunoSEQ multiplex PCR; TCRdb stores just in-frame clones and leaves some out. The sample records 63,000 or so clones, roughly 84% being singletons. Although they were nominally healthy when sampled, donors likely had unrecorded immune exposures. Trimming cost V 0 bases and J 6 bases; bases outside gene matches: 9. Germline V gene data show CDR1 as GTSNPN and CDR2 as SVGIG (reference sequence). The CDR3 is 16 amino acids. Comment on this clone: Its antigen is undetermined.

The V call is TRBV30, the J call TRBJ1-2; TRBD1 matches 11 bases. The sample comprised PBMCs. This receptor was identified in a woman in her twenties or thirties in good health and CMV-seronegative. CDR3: CAWSVRGQGVGNGYTF. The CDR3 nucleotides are TGTGCCTGGAGTGTACGGGGACAGGGGGTTGGAAATGGCTACACCTTC. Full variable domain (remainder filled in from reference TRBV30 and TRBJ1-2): SQTIHQWPATLVQPVGSPLSLECTVEGTSNPNLYWYRQAAGRGLQLLFYSVGIGQISSEVPQNLSASRPQDRQFILSSKKLLLSDSGFYLCAWSVRGQGVGNGYTFGSGTRLTVV.